These 11 T cell receptor beta chains originate from one sample sequenced in a study of blood T cell repertoires in COVID-19. Using immunoSEQ multiplex PCR, the repertoire was profiled, and TCRdb retains in-frame clones only, with some absent. The sample lists about 530,000 clones; about 89% were seen once. Input material: peripheral blood. The receptors stem from a woman between 45 and 65 years old with COVID-19, enrolled during active disease.

The J gene is TRBJ2-7, the V gene TRBV27, with 9 bases identical to TRBD1. Per the germline V gene, CDR1 is MNHEY and CDR2 is SMNVEV (reference sequence). This CDR3 has 14 residues. V shed 6 bases, J shed 9 bases, and the junction held 12 bases outside the gene matches. CDR3 in DNA: TGTGCCAGCAGCCCAGACGGGACAGGGTTTGGGCAGTACTTC. This translates into CASSPDGTGFGQYF.

The chain couples TRBV5-1 to TRBJ2-5, with 9 bases matching TRBD1. The CDR3 loop spans 14 amino acids. The V gene's germline CDR1 is SGHRS and CDR2 YFSETQ. The junction had 5 bases not matched to a gene; V was cut back by 4 bases and J by 4 bases. The CDR3 DNA sequence: TGCGCCAGCAGCCGACAGGGGGTCGGAGAGACCCAGTACTTC. Translated: CASSRQGVGETQYF. Looking up the rest from reference TRBV5-1 and TRBJ2-5 gives the full variable domain: KAGVTQTPRYLIKTRGQQVTLSCSPISGHRSVSWYQQTPGQGLQFLFEYFSETQRNKGNFPGRFSGRQFSNSRSEMNVSTLELGDSALYLCASSRQGVGETQYFGPGTRLLVL.

The table lists this clone with a few counts. The rearrangement joins TRBV6-6 to TRBJ1-5, with 7 nucleotides matching TRBD1. V was pared by 5 bases and J by 6 bases, with 10 bases of the junction left unmatched. Germline values: CDR1 MNHNY, CDR2 SVGAGI (reference sequence). The CDR3 contains 15 residues. CDR3: CASSQSRQGSQPQHF. CDR3 DNA: TGTGCCAGCAGTCAATCCCGACAGGGTAGTCAGCCCCAGCATTTT.

J is TRBJ2-1 and V is TRBV24-1; tentatively, D is TRBD1 (6 bases). Germline values: CDR1 KGHDR, CDR2 SFDVKD. This CDR3 region has 14 residues. V lost 5 bases, J lost 3 bases, and 10 bases lay in between. This CDR3 reads CATSGKGDYNEQFF. The CDR3 nucleotides are TGTGCCACCAGTGGGAAGGGGGACTACAATGAGCAGTTCTTC.

V is TRBV23-1 and J is TRBJ1-4; D remains unclear. TRBV23-1 belongs to the ORF category, with a function that is uncertain. The CDR3 spans 16 residues. Trimming shortened V by 0 bases and J by 6 bases, and 14 bases separated the two germline ends. This CDR3 reads CASSQSNGWTYEKLFF. DNA of the CDR3: TGCGCCAGCAGTCAATCGAACGGCTGGACTTATGAAAAACTGTTTTTT.

The chain is built from TRBV7-9 and TRBJ1-1, with D unresolved. Deletions cut 5 bases from V and 4 bases from J, with 23 bases between. Germline assignment: CDR1 SEHNR and CDR2 FQNEAQ (reference sequence). This CDR3 is built from 17 residues. The CDR3 sequence: CASSRGVQTFLRTEAFF. CDR3 DNA sequence: TGTGCCAGCAGCCGAGGCGTCCAGACTTTTCTTCGCACTGAAGCTTTCTTT. Full variable domain (outside the CDR3, taken from reference TRBV7-9 and TRBJ1-1): DTGVSQNPRHKITKRGQNVTFRCDPISEHNRLYWYRQTLGQGPEFLTYFQNEAQLEKSRLLSDRFSAERPKGSFSTLEIQRTEQGDSAMYLCASSRGVQTFLRTEAFFGQGTRLTVV.

This sequence joins TRBV7-2 and TRBJ1-4; the match to TRBD1 covers 7 bases. This CDR3 has 17 amino acids. Germline trimming cut 6 bases from V and 5 bases from J; bases unmatched to any gene: 15. CDR1 SGHTA and CDR2 FQGNSA come from the germline V gene. The CDR3 protein is CASSWDSHDSGNEKLFF. In DNA, the CDR3 is TGTGCCAGCAGTTGGGACAGCCATGACTCGGGGAATGAAAAACTGTTTTTT.

The chain recombines TRBV10-1 with TRBJ2-2, with TRBD1 matching over 8 bases. Germline V gives CDR1 WNHNN, CDR2 SYGVQD (reference sequence). J was trimmed by 11 bases and V by 3 bases; bases with no gene match: 17. The CDR3 totals 17 residues. The CDR3 sequence: CASSDENRGVRPGELFF. CDR3 DNA sequence: TGCGCCAGCAGTGACGAGAACAGGGGGGTGAGACCGGGTGAGCTGTTTTTT.

The V call is TRBV15, the J call TRBJ2-1, with D possibly being TRBD1 (7 bases). Trimming pared 2 bases from V and 4 bases from J, leaving 15 bases between. The CDR3 loop spans 16 amino acids. Germline V gene lookup returns CDR1 LNHNV and CDR2 YYDKDF (reference sequence). Here the CDR3 DNA reads TGTGCCACCAGCAGACCCCCGGGGGACAGTTACAATGAGCAGTTCTTC. This encodes CATSRPPGDSYNEQFF.

This chain joins TRBV18 and TRBJ1-4; TRBD1 matches at 8 bases. Germline assignment: CDR1 KGHSH and CDR2 LQKENI. There are 14 residues in the CDR3. V dropped 5 bases and J dropped 2; count of bases not matched to a gene: 1. CDR3 protein: CASSGQGTNEKLFF. The CDR3 nucleotides read TGTGCCAGCTCAGGACAGGGCACTAATGAAAAACTGTTTTTT.

This rearrangement joins TRBV9 to TRBJ1-5; no firm D call. Trimming removed 0 bases at V and 6 bases at J, with 10 bases between. This CDR3 is 14 amino acids long. From germline, CDR1 is SGDLS and CDR2 YYNGEE. The CDR3 region has the DNA TGTGCCAGCAGCGTAGATCTAGGCGGTCAGCCCCAGCATTTT. Its protein product is CASSVDLGGQPQHF.